A selection of T cell receptor beta chains follows, all from one sample in a study of brain T cells in children with intractable seizures. Data came from immunoSEQ multiplex PCR; TCRdb stores just in-frame clones and leaves some out. The data hold about 350,000 clones, with over 85% observed a single time. The specimen was peripheral blood, collected roughly 5 months after surgery. Every receptor here comes from a boy younger than two with tuberous sclerosis and intractable seizures. Both conserved end residues are part of each CDR3. D genes are given only for firm matches.

CDR3aa	CDR3nt	d_gene	v_gene	j_gene
CASSSTTSPPQETQYF	TGTGCCAGCAGTTCGACGACTAGCCCGCCCCAAGAGACCCAGTACTTC	TRBD2	TRBV27	TRBJ2-5
CASSQVASYGYTF	TGTGCCAGCAGCCAAGTCGCCAGCTATGGCTACACCTTC	.	TRBV14	TRBJ1-2
CASSPGQEKLFF	TGTGCCAGCTCACCAGGGCAGGAGAAGCTTTTCTTT	.	TRBV18	TRBJ1-1
CASSPQLEGVYEQYF	TGTGCCAGCAGCCCGCAATTAGAGGGGGTCTACGAGCAGTACTTC	.	TRBV11-2	TRBJ2-7
CASSATGDYGYTF	TGCGCCAGCAGCGCGACAGGGGACTATGGCTACACCTTC	TRBD1	TRBV5-1	TRBJ1-2
CASSLASDFRQSPLHF	TGTGCCAGCAGCTTGGCGTCGGATTTCCGACAATCACCCCTCCACTTT	.	TRBV5-4	TRBJ1-6
CSVGEGAGTQPQHF	TGCAGCGTGGGCGAGGGTGCAGGGACCCAGCCCCAGCATTTT	.	TRBV29-1	TRBJ1-5
CSARVVDEQFF	TGCAGTGCTAGAGTGGTGGATGAGCAGTTCTTC	.	TRBV20-1	TRBJ2-1
CASSRPSDPQGGGYTF	TGCGCCAGCAGCCGTCCCTCCGATCCGCAGGGGGGTGGCTACACCTTC	TRBD1	TRBV4-1	TRBJ1-2
CASSQGTSTETQYF	TGTGCCAGCAGCCAAGGGACTAGTACGGAGACCCAGTACTTC	TRBD2	TRBV4-2	TRBJ2-5
CAIADDYGLLWYF	TGTGCCATCGCGGACGATTATGGATTATTGTGGTACTTC	.	TRBV2	TRBJ2-7
CASSLVLAGADTQYF	TGTGCCAGCAGCTTAGTCCTAGCGGGAGCAGATACGCAGTATTTT	TRBD2	TRBV7-2	TRBJ2-3
CASSPVLFPLTYSYEQYF	TGCGCCAGCAGCCCCGTTTTATTTCCGCTAACCTACTCCTACGAGCAGTACTTC	.	TRBV5-1	TRBJ2-7
CAWSVSPELTEAFF	TGTGCCTGGAGTGTAAGCCCCGAGCTTACTGAAGCTTTCTTT	.	TRBV30	TRBJ1-1
CASSRGASNSNQPQHF	TGTGCCAGCAGCCGCGGGGCCTCCAATAGCAATCAGCCCCAGCATTTT	.	TRBV3-1/TRBV3-2	TRBJ1-5
CASSLRDRDYNEQFF	TGTGCCAGCAGCCTCCGGGACAGAGATTACAATGAGCAGTTCTTC	TRBD1	TRBV9	TRBJ2-1
CASSVPGTSGIQRGDEQYF	TGTGCCAGCAGCGTACCCGGGACTAGCGGGATTCAGCGGGGGGACGAGCAGTACTTC	TRBD2	TRBV7-8	TRBJ2-7
CASSLLGEFPYEQYF	TGTGCCAGCAGCCTTCTAGGGGAGTTCCCCTACGAGCAGTACTTC	.	TRBV4-2	TRBJ2-7
CASSFSLEYNEQFF	TGTGCCAGCAGCTTTTCCCTGGAGTACAATGAGCAGTTCTTC	.	TRBV5-4	TRBJ2-1
CATSDRRAGSADTQYF	TGTGCCACCAGTGATCGGCGAGCGGGTAGCGCAGATACGCAGTATTTT	.	TRBV24-1	TRBJ2-3
CASSVEGGPTQYF	TGTGCCAGCAGCGTAGAGGGGGGACCGACGCAGTATTTT	.	TRBV9	TRBJ2-3
CASSSTGVVVRNTIYF	TGTGCCAGCAGCTCTACAGGTGTCGTAGTGAGAAACACCATATATTTT	.	TRBV13	TRBJ1-3
CASSPRYGGAYEQYF	TGTGCCAGCAGCCCCCGTTACGGGGGGGCCTACGAGCAGTACTTC	TRBD2	TRBV6-5	TRBJ2-7
CASSLEGSQRTEAFF	TGTGCCAGCAGCTTAGAGGGGTCACAACGCACTGAAGCTTTCTTT	.	TRBV7-9	TRBJ1-1
CASSPTAPEAFF	TGTGCCAGCAGCCCGACAGCCCCTGAAGCTTTCTTT	.	TRBV11-2	TRBJ1-1
CASSGRAGEQFF	TGTGCCAGCAGCGGGAGGGCAGGTGAGCAGTTCTTC	TRBD2	TRBV6-5	TRBJ2-1
CAWSVFGGGYTF	TGTGCCTGGAGTGTCTTCGGGGGTGGCTACACCTTC	.	TRBV30	TRBJ1-2
CASSPRTPSSSYNSPLHF	TGCGCCAGCAGCCCGCGGACACCTTCTAGCTCCTATAATTCACCCCTCCACTTT	.	TRBV4-1	TRBJ1-6
CASSLGGEKLFF	TGTGCCAGCAGTTTAGGCGGGGAAAAACTGTTTTTT	.	TRBV12-3/TRBV12-4	TRBJ1-4
CASSLPDRDWAWETQYF	TGTGCCAGCAGTTTACCCGACAGGGATTGGGCGTGGGAGACCCAGTACTTC	TRBD1	TRBV28	TRBJ2-5
CASSYGGPQHF	TGTGCCAGCAGTTACGGGGGGCCCCAGCATTTT	.	TRBV6-2/TRBV6-3	TRBJ1-5
CASSFLAASYNEQFF	TGTGCCAGCAGCTTTCTAGCGGCCTCCTACAATGAGCAGTTCTTC	TRBD2	TRBV7-3	TRBJ2-1
CASSSTTGELFF	TGTGCCAGCAGCTCGACAACCGGGGAGCTGTTTTTT	.	TRBV7-3	TRBJ2-2